These 3 T cell receptor beta chains originate from one sample sequenced in a study of beta chain features in type 1 diabetes. Study results and caveats: TCRB CDR3s from Type 1 diabetes patients were moderately but significantly shorter in all four CD4+ subsets.

No antigen has been identified for these receptors. Isolated RNA was reverse transcribed in full, so expressed TCRB transcripts were sequenced. Profiling relied on immunoSEQ multiplex PCR, and the TCRdb table lists in-frame clones only, not all of them. This sample carries roughly 300,000 clones, over 11% of them seen once, and the ten largest clones take about 0.016%. What was sequenced was naive CD4+ T cells from blood. These receptor sequences come from a man aged 25-45 years with type 1 diabetes.

The rearrangement joins TRBV7-9 to TRBJ1-4, with D tentatively TRBD1 (6 bases). CDR1 and CDR2 from the germline V gene are SEHNR and FQNEAQ (reference sequence). CDR3 length: 15 amino acids. V was trimmed by 4 bases and J by 4 bases, leaving 13 bases between them. CDR3: CASSSTGKLNEKLFF. The CDR3 nucleotides are TGTGCCAGCAGCTCCACAGGGAAACTTAATGAAAAACTGTTTTTT.

The chain is built from TRBV6-5 and TRBJ2-1; possible D gene TRBD2, 7 bases. The germline V gene encodes CDR1 MNHEY and CDR2 SVGAGI. V dropped 5 bases and J dropped 7 bases, with 18 bases sitting between them. This CDR3 region has 15 residues. In DNA form, the CDR3 reads TGTGCCAGCAGTCCCCCCCTGGGGAGGGGGAATGAGCAGTTCTTC. As protein: CASSPPLGRGNEQFF.

The chain has TRBV6-1 and TRBJ1-2; tentative D call: TRBD1 (6 bases). The CDR3 is 18 residues long. Germline V lookup: CDR1 MNHNS, CDR2 SASEGT. V was cut by 4 bases and J by 0 bases, with 21 bases left in between. The DNA of the CDR3 is TGTGCCAGCAGTGCCCAACTGTGGCAGGGGATATCTAACTATGGCTACACCTTC. Protein sequence: CASSAQLWQGISNYGYTF.